This T cell receptor (beta chain) was documented in a study of T cell changes during pregnancy in multiple sclerosis. V dropped 3 bases and J dropped 7; count of bases not matched to a gene: 9. This CDR3 comprises 14 residues. Per the germline V gene, CDR1 is SGHAT and CDR2 is FQNNGV. The table came from immunoSEQ multiplex PCR; TCRdb's copy has only in-frame clones and leaves some out. The profile shows about 64,000 clones, roughly 87% of them singletons. The receptor comes from a female donor in good health, enrolled as a control in a pregnancy study. The sequencing used peripheral blood, collected in the third trimester of pregnancy. The chain has TRBV11-2 and TRBJ2-7; the match to TRBD2 covers 7 bases. Here the CDR3 reads CASSLPGGGSEQYF. DNA for the CDR3: TGTGCCAGCAGCTTGCCTGGCGGGGGAAGTGAGCAGTACTTC. Supplemented by reference TRBV11-2 and TRBJ2-7, the full variable domain reads EAGVAQSPRYKIIEKRQSVAFWCNPISGHATLYWYQQILGQGPKLLIQFQNNGVVDDSQLPKDRFSAERLKGVDSTLKIQPAKLEDSAVYLCASSLPGGGSEQYFGPGTRLTVT.